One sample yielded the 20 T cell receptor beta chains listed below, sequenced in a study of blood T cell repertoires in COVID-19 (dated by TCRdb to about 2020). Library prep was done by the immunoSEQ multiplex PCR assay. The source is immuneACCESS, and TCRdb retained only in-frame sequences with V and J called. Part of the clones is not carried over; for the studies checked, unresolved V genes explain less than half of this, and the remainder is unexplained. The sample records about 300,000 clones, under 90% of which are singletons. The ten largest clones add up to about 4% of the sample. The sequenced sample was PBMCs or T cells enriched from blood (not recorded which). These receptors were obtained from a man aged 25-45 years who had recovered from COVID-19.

The CDR3 DNA is TGTGCCAGCAGCTGGACAGGGTGGATCGGGGAGCTGTTTTTT. This encodes CASSWTGWIGELFF. The chain uses TRBV7-9 and TRBJ2-2; 8 positions agree with TRBD1. V was clipped by 4 bases and J by 7 bases; unmatched bases: 5. From germline, CDR1 is SEHNR and CDR2 FQNEAQ (reference sequence). This CDR3 is built from 14 residues.

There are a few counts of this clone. CDR3 protein: CASSIGDYGYTF. CDR3 sequence (DNA): TGTGCCAGCAGCATCGGGGACTATGGCTACACCTTC. V and J are TRBV7-9 and TRBJ1-2; D is unclear. V gave up 5 bases and J gave up 3 bases, with 7 bases separating them. This CDR3 region has 12 residues. In germline, CDR1 is SEHNR, CDR2 FQNEAQ (reference sequence).

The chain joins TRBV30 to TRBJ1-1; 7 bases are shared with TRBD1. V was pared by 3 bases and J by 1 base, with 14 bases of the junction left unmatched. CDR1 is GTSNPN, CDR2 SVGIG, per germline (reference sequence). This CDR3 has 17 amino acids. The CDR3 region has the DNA TGTGCCTGGAGGAAACCACAGGGGCCTGCCGGGAACACTGAAGCTTTCTTT. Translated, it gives CAWRKPQGPAGNTEAFF.

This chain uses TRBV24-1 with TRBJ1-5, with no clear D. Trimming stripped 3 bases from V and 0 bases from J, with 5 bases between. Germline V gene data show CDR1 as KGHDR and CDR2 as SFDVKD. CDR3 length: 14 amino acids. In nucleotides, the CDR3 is TGTGCCACCAGTGATCACAATAGCAATCAGCCCCAGCATTTT. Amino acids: CATSDHNSNQPQHF.

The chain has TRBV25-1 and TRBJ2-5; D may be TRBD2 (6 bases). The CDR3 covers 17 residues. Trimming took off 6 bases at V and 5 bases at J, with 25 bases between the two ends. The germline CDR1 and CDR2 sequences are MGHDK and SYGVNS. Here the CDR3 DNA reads TGTGCCAGCAGCCGAGTGAGGGGAACTAGACGGGGGGAGACCCAGTACTTC. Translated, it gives CASSRVRGTRRGETQYF.

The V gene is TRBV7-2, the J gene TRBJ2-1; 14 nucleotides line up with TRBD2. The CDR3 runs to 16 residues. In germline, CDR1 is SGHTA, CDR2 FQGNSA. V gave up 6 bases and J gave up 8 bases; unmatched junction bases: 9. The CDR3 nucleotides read TGTGCCAGCAGTAACCATGGGACTAGCGGGAGAGATGAGCAGTTCTTC. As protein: CASSNHGTSGRDEQFF. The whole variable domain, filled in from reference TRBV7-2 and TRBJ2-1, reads GAGVSQSPSNKVTEKGKDVELRCDPISGHTALYWYRQSLGQGLEFLIYFQGNSAPDKSGLPSDRFSAERTGGSVSTLTIQRTQQEDSAVYLCASSNHGTSGRDEQFFGPGTRLTVL.

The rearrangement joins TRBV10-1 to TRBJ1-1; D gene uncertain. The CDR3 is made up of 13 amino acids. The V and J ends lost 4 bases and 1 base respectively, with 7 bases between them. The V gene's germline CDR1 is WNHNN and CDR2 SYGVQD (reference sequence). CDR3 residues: CASSGPGNTEAFF. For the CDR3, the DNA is TGCGCCAGCAGTGGCCCGGGGAACACTGAAGCTTTCTTT.

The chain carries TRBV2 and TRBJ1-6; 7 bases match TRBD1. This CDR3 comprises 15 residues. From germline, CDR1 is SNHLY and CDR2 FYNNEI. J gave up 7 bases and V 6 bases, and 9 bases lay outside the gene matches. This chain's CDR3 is CASRSTQGVNSPLHF. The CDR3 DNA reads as TGTGCCAGCAGATCTACTCAGGGGGTAAATTCACCCCTCCACTTT.

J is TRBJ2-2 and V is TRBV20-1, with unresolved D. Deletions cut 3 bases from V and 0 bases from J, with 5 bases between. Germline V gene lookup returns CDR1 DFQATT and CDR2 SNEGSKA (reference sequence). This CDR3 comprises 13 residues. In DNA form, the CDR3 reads TGCAGTGCTAGTTCAGCGAACACCGGGGAGCTGTTTTTT. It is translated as CSASSANTGELFF.

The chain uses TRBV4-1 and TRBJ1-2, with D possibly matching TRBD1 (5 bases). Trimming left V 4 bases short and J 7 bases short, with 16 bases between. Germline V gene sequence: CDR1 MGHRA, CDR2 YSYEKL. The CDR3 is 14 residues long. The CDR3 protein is CASSPNRGAFGYTF. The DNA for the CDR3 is TGCGCCAGCAGCCCCAACCGTGGGGCCTTTGGCTACACCTTC.

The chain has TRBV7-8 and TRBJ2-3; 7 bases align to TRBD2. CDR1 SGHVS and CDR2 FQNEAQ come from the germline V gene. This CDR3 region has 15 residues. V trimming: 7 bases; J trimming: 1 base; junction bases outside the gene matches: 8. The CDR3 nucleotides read TGTGCCAGCACCTTCGGGGGGTTGGGCACAGATACGCAGTATTTT. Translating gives CASTFGGLGTDTQYF.

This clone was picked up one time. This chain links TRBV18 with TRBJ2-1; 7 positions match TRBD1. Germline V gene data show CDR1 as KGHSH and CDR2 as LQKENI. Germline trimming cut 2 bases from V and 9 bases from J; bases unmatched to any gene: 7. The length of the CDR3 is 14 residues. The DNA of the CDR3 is TGTGCCAGCTCACCAGACAGGGTAGTAGGTGAGCAGTTCTTC. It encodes CASSPDRVVGEQFF.

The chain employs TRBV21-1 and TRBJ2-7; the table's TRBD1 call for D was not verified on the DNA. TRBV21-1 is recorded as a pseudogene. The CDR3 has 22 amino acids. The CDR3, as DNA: TGTGCCAGCAGCAAAACCCGGGGGCTGGTGACAGGGCAGATGGGACATTTCTACGAGCAGTACTTC. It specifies CASSKTRGLVTGQMGHFYEQYF.

The CDR3 sequence: CASSAEVGRNEQFF. In DNA form, the CDR3 reads TGCGCCAGCAGCGCGGAGGTGGGTCGGAATGAGCAGTTCTTC. V usage is TRBV10-1 and J usage is TRBJ2-1; tentatively, D is TRBD2 (5 bases). The V end lost 6 bases, the J end lost 7 bases, and 16 bases lay between the germline ends. Germline V gives CDR1 WNHNN, CDR2 SYGVQD (reference sequence). The CDR3 runs 14 residues.

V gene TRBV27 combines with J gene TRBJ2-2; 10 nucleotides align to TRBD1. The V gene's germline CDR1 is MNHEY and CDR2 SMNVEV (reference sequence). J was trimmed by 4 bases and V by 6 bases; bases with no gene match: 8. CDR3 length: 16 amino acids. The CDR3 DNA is TGTGCCAGCAGCCTCCGGGACAGGGGTCCCACCGGGGAGCTGTTTTTT. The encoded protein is CASSLRDRGPTGELFF.

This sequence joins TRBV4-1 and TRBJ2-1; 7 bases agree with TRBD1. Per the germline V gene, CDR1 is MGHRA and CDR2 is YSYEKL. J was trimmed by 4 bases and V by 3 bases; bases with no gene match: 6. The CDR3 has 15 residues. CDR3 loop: CASSQPGQRYNEQFF. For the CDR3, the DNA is TGCGCCAGCAGCCAGCCGGGACAGAGATACAATGAGCAGTTCTTC.

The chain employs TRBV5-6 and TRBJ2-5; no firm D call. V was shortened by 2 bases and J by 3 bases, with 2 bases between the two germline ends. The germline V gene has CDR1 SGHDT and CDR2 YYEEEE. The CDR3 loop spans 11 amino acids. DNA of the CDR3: TGTGCCAGCAGCTTCGAAGAGACCCAGTACTTC. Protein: CASSFEETQYF.

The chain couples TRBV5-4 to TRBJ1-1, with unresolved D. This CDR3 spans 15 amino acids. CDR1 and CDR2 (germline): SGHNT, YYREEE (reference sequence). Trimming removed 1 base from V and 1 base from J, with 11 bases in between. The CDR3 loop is CASSLSRVGNTEAFF. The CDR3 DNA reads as TGTGCCAGCAGCTTGTCTCGGGTAGGGAACACTGAAGCTTTCTTT. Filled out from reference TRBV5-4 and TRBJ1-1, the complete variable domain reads ETGVTQSPTHLIKTRGQQVTLRCSSQSGHNTVSWYQQALGQGPQFIFQYYREEENGRGNFPPRFSGLQFPNYSSELNVNALELDDSALYLCASSLSRVGNTEAFFGQGTRLTVV.

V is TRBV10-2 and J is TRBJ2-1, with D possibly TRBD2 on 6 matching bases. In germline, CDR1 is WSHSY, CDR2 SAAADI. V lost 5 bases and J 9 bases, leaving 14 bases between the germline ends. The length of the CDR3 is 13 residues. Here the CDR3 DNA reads TGCGCCAGCAGTACGACTAGTTTTCCTGAGCAGTTCTTC. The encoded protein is CASSTTSFPEQFF.

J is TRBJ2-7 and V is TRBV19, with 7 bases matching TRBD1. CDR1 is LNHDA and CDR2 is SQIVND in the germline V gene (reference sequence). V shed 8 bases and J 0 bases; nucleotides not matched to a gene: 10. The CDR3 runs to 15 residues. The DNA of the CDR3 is TGTGCCAGTGGAGACCGGGACAGTCCCTCCTACGAGCAGTACTTC. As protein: CASGDRDSPSYEQYF.